This T cell receptor (beta chain) was identified in a study of graft-versus-host responses after intestinal transplantation (dated by TCRdb to the early 2020s). Concerning the study at large: The transplants that recipients got were multivisceral, liver-intestinal, or isolated intestinal. A cohort of about 26 intestinal transplant recipients, including one retransplant, was enrolled, and 3 patients lacking pretransplant specimens were excluded. Rather than going through the commercial service, samples from three later patients were sequenced in-house on an Illumina MiSeq and processed with MiXCR. Donor T cell macrochimerism was defined as a peak of at least 4% donor T cells among recipient peripheral blood mononuclear cells. Alloreactive clones were identified by sequencing pre-transplant mixed lymphocyte reaction products and comparing these products with unstimulated pre-transplant donor and recipient T cells. All recipients received anti-thymocyte globulin induction followed by maintenance tacrolimus and steroids for two to four years. Graft-versus-host and host-versus-graft alloreactive T cell clones were tracked in the graft, circulation and bone marrow after intestinal transplantation using bulk TCR-beta CDR3 sequencing.

Library construction relied on the immunoSEQ multiplex PCR assay. High-throughput TCR-beta CDR3 sequencing of genomic DNA from most patients was performed by Adaptive Biotechnologies. Turning to the authors' computational methods: TCR sequencing data were retrieved from Adaptive's ImmunoSEQ software for around 18 patients, whereas a few other patients were processed with MiXCR and VDJtools. CDR3 nucleotide sequences shared by donor and recipient were removed because the origin of these sequences could not be assigned. At least 2-fold expansion over unstimulated cells and a minimum CFSE-low frequency of 0.002% (template counts) or 0.001% (read counts) were required for clones to be classified as alloreactive. Clones were considered mappable if detected in sequenced pre-transplant spleen, lymph node, or MLR CFSE-low populations of the donor or recipient. The cumulative frequency of alloreactive clones was calculated as a percentage of all sequences, weighted by copy number. As stored in TCRdb, this immuneACCESS dataset retains in-frame rearrangements with V and J assigned. A fraction of the clones does not appear; measured against another copy, unresolved V genes explain less than half of the discrepancy, and the remainder lacks a known reason. V, J and clone size are taken as reported in that table, and D and trimming were inferred from the DNA itself. The sample table shows over 60,000 clones, and more than 90% are seen once. The leading ten clones occupy approximately 6.9% of the sample.

This clone was observed once. Its binding antigen is unknown. Per-base qualities were not stored, and no clone one base away is much larger. Here is what the overall study found, with its caveats: Patients with donor T cell macrochimerism had high GvH to HvG T cell clonal ratios in their allografts. The conclusions were limited by the relatively low number and heterogeneity of the intestinal transplant patients. GvH clones turned up in recipient bone marrow, with some appearing earlier in ileal mucosa or blood, a pattern consistent with an intestinal mucosal origin. Early after transplant, declines in HvG clones were associated with peak levels of circulating GvH clones.

Bone marrow was aspirated after transplant from the posterior iliac crest or another site chosen by the physician. The sequencing here drew on bone marrow, taken 734 days after intestinal transplantation. The TCR was taken from a human patient who received an intestinal transplant, so some T cells may come from the graft donor.

The CDR3 region has the sequence CSVEDRTGYGYTF. The DNA sequence is as follows: TGCAGCGTTGAAGATAGGACAGGGTATGGCTACACCTTC. The chain uses TRBV29-1 and TRBJ1-2; TRBD1 agrees with 8 junctional bases. From the cysteine up to the phenylalanine, the CDR3 has a length of 13 residues. The only DNA kept is the CDR3, 39 bases in frame from the first base. From the germline V gene, CDR1 is SQVTM and CDR2 is ANQGSEA. The germline V end is reduced by 0 bases and the J end by 5 bases; junction bases left unmatched: 2.